Given below is one T cell receptor (beta chain) in context. Its antigen is undetermined. CDR3 size: 14 residues. V lost 0 bases and J lost 7, with 8 bases in between. CDR1 SGDLS and CDR2 YYNGEE come from the germline V gene. An Oncomine TCR Beta short-read assay was used to sequence the DNA from cultured CD4+ T cells. It was from cultured CD4+ T cells that genomic DNA was extracted. In TCRdb, the PCR reads were re-called with MiXCR into one record per CDR3 protein. This table has about 10,000 distinct CDR3 sequences, 25% to 30% appearing once. This sample was included in a study of vaccination and CD4 T cells after COVID-19. Study as a whole: Overlapping spike peptides from SARS-CoV-2, HCoV-NL63, HCoV-OC43 and HCoV-229E served to stimulate the cells.

The sample's treatment: 10-day PBMC culture with coronavirus spike peptide pools or control peptides (ViraFEST assay). Unexposed donor CD4+ T cells predated the COVID-19 pandemic, collected 2011-2018. Study observations and caveats: Sampling was limited to relatively few convalescent patients, with no early post-infection timepoints studied. Median SARS-CoV-2-reactive clonotype numbers rose nonsignificantly, roughly 20 to 38. In convalescent patients, a median roughly 86% of post-vaccine SARS-CoV-2-reactive clones appeared only after vaccination.

Sequences were obtained from CD4+ T cells from blood, cultured in vitro. The chain links TRBV9 to TRBJ1-6; tentatively, D is TRBD1 (5 bases). This TCR derives from a human donor in good health. CDR3 protein: CASSVGGENSPLHF. The DNA for the CDR3 is TGTGCCAGCAGCGTAGGGGGGGAGAATTCACCCCTCCACTTT.